This TCR beta chain was captured by sequencing in a study of identical twins. Study results and caveats: For zero-insertion analyses, partial confounding could come from invariant MAIT and iNKT cells. Fewer insertions characterized abundant cord blood beta clonotypes, whereas memory repertoires showed none.

A universal primer site was created by template switching, with the cDNA bearing unique molecular identifiers. In TCRdb, the 5' RACE reads were re-called with MiXCR into one record per CDR3 protein. The sample consists of about 660,000 distinct CDR3 sequences, roughly 8% of them appearing once. Donors uniformly comprised healthy Caucasians. Germline loops: CDR1 MDHEN, CDR2 SYDVKM. The CDR3 totals 11 residues. V lost 3 bases, J lost 14 bases, and 12 bases lay in between. With regard to this clonotype: The antigen is not known.

This sample also appeared in a second study, on yellow fever vaccine responses in identical twins.

The source of this sequence is a woman under 30 in good health. This chain uses TRBV28 with TRBJ2-3, with TRBD1 as a possible D gene (6 bases). Sequencing was done on a sample of PBMCs. The CDR3: CASSLDSQGYF. The CDR3 DNA sequence: TGTGCCAGCAGTTTGGACAGCCAGGGGTATTTT.